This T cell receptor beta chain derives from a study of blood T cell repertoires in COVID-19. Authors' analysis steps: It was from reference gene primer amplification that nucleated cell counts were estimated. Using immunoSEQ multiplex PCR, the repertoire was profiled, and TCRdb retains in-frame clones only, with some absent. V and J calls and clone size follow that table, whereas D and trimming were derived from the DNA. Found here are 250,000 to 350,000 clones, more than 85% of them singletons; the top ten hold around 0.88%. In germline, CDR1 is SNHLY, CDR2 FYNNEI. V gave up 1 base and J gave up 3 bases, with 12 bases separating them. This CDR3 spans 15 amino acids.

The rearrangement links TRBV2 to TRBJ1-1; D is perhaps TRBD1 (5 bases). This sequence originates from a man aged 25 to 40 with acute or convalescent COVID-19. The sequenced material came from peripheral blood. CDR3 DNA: TGTGCCAGCAGTGAAGGTGGCAGGGAGGACACTGAAGCTTTCTTT. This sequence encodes CASSEGGREDTEAFF.